This TCR beta chain was recorded in a study of sequential checkpoint blockade in melanoma. As to treatment: randomized to nivolumab then ipilimumab (arm A) or the reverse (arm B). Patients had received no earlier DNA-damaging chemotherapy. Here immunoSEQ multiplex PCR was the method, and the copy in TCRdb shows in-frame clones only, minus some. Found here are over 30,000 clones, roughly 86% of them singletons; the top ten hold 4.5% to 7%. The CDR3 has 13 residues. From germline, CDR1 is LNHDA and CDR2 SQIVND (reference sequence). The V gene lost 8 bases and the J gene lost 0 bases, with 5 bases spanning the gap.

V and J are TRBV19 and TRBJ2-6; D not resolved. Sequenced material: CD8+ T cells sorted from blood (inferred from file names), taken from a patient given nivolumab and ipilimumab in sequence. The clonotype originates from a human donor with melanoma. CDR3 nucleotide sequence: TGTGCCAGTGCTAGCTCTGGGGCCAACGTCCTGACTTTC. Protein: CASASSGANVLTF.